The 32 T cell receptor beta chains given below trace back to one sample, sequenced in a study of blood T cell repertoires in COVID-19. Data came from immunoSEQ multiplex PCR; TCRdb stores just in-frame clones and leaves some out. The profile covers roughly 110,000 clones, with 71% appearing a single time and less than 1% taken by the ten largest. Sequenced material: peripheral blood. The receptors here all came from a human donor with acute or convalescent COVID-19. The donor label of this sample is uncertain.

The rearrangement uses TRBV7-3 and TRBJ1-1; D call uncertain. The CDR3 has 15 residues. Trimming pared 6 bases from V and 0 bases from J, leaving 14 bases between. The germline CDR1 and CDR2 sequences are SGHTA and FQGTGA. CDR3 sequence: CASRPIQIMNTEAFF. DNA of the CDR3: TGTGCCAGCAGACCGATACAGATCATGAACACTGAAGCTTTCTTT.

There are a few counts of this clone. The chain couples TRBV2 to TRBJ1-1; D gene uncertain. Germline V CDR1 and CDR2: SNHLY, FYNNEI. This CDR3 contains 15 residues. Trimming took off 7 bases at V and 0 bases at J, with 15 bases between the two ends. The CDR3 is CASKPEETMNTEAFF. In DNA, the CDR3 is TGTGCCAGCAAGCCAGAAGAGACTATGAACACTGAAGCTTTCTTT.

The V and J genes are TRBV29-1 and TRBJ2-7; D gene uncertain. This CDR3 contains 13 residues. V was trimmed by 4 bases and J by 3 bases, leaving 13 bases between them. CDR1 and CDR2 from the germline V gene are SQVTM and ANQGSEA. DNA for the CDR3: TGCAGCGTTGGCGCGGCAGAACACTACGAGCAGTACGTC. Protein product: CSVGAAEHYEQYV.

This clone was seen a handful of times. DNA of the CDR3: TGTGCCAGGAGGGACAGGGGGTATCTTAACGGGGAGCTGTTTTTT. Its protein is CARRDRGYLNGELFF. This sequence joins TRBV2 and TRBJ2-2; 11 bases are shared with TRBD1. CDR3 length: 15 residues. Trimming cost V 9 bases and J 7 bases; bases outside gene matches: 10. The germline V gene encodes CDR1 SNHLY and CDR2 FYNNEI. Full variable domain (remainder filled in from reference TRBV2 and TRBJ2-2): EPEVTQTPSHQVTQMGQEVILRCVPISNHLYFYWYRQILGQKVEFLVSFYNNEISEKSEIFDDQFSVERPDGSNFTLKIRSTKLEDSAMYFCARRDRGYLNGELFFGEGSRLTVL.

The chain joins TRBV19 to TRBJ2-1; 10 bases align to TRBD2. Trimming at V came to 4 bases and at J to 8 bases, leaving 5 bases not matched to a gene. CDR1 is LNHDA and CDR2 is SQIVND in the germline V gene (reference sequence). This CDR3 comprises 14 residues. CDR3 residues: CASSTGTSAYEQFF. In nucleotides, the CDR3 is TGTGCCAGTAGTACCGGGACTAGCGCATATGAGCAGTTCTTC.

This chain links TRBV4-1 with TRBJ2-3; 12 bases map to TRBD2. V gave up 4 bases and J gave up 4 bases; unmatched junction bases: 6. Germline CDR1 MGHRA, CDR2 YSYEKL. The CDR3 is 16 amino acids. This CDR3 is CASSPGPSGGADTQYF. The CDR3 nucleotides read TGCGCCAGCAGCCCCGGACCTAGCGGGGGGGCAGATACGCAGTATTTT.

The chain joins TRBV5-1 to TRBJ1-5, with 12 nucleotides matching TRBD1. J lost 7 bases, V lost 0 bases, and 8 bases had no gene match. The CDR3 is 17 amino acids. Germline V gives CDR1 SGHRS, CDR2 YFSETQ. The CDR3 region has the DNA TGCGCCAGCAGCTTGGCCGGGGACAGGGGGCAGGAGCAGCCCCAGCATTTT. Protein sequence: CASSLAGDRGQEQPQHF.

In this sample, this clone turned up once. This chain uses TRBV12-3 or TRBV12-4 with TRBJ1-5; D remains ambiguous. The V end was cut by 6 bases, the J end by 0 bases, with 6 bases between. The CDR3 contains 13 residues. Here the CDR3 DNA reads TGTGCCAGCAGACAGTATAGCAATCAGCCCCAGCATTTT. This sequence encodes CASRQYSNQPQHF.

This clone was recorded at least ten times. V usage is TRBV6-2 or TRBV6-3 and J usage is TRBJ1-6, with D hard to call. CDR3 length: 16 residues. Trimming took 4 bases from V and 6 from J, leaving 16 bases between them. Germline values: CDR1 MNHEY, CDR2 SVGEGT. DNA of the CDR3: TGTGCCAGCAGTTTCTTCGGGGAAACCAGTAATTCACCCCTCCACTTT. It codes for CASSFFGETSNSPLHF.

V is TRBV5-6 and J is TRBJ1-1; TRBD1 aligns across 10 bases. CDR1 SGHDT and CDR2 YYEEEE come from the germline V gene. Losses at the gene ends were 2 bases for V and 4 bases for J; bases not matched to a gene: 11. The CDR3 runs to 17 residues. CDR3 sequence: CASSLLAGTGELTEAFF. Here the CDR3 DNA reads TGTGCCAGCAGCTTACTTGCCGGGACAGGGGAACTCACTGAAGCTTTCTTT.

This chain links TRBV5-1 with TRBJ2-2; D gene ambiguous. V lost 5 bases and J 1 base, leaving 6 bases between the germline ends. CDR1 is SGHRS, CDR2 YFSETQ, per germline. This CDR3 region has 13 residues. The CDR3: CASSQENTGELFF. For the CDR3, the DNA is TGCGCCAGCAGTCAGGAGAACACCGGGGAGCTGTTTTTT.

This clone has more than one count but fewer than ten. V gene TRBV5-1 combines with J gene TRBJ2-4; D not certain. V shed 0 bases and J shed 11 bases, with 9 bases lying between them. Germline values: CDR1 SGHRS, CDR2 YFSETQ. The CDR3 loop spans 12 amino acids. CDR3 sequence (DNA): TGCGCCAGCAGCTTGGACCTCCTAGTTCAGTACTTC. It is translated as CASSLDLLVQYF. Full variable domain (missing parts from reference TRBV5-1 and TRBJ2-4): KAGVTQTPRYLIKTRGQQVTLSCSPISGHRSVSWYQQTPGQGLQFLFEYFSETQRNKGNFPGRFSGRQFSNSRSEMNVSTLELGDSALYLCASSLDLLVQYFGAGTRLSVL.

The chain has TRBV4-2 and TRBJ1-2; TRBD1 is a possible D gene (5 bases). CDR3 length: 16 residues. The V gene's germline CDR1 is LGHNA and CDR2 YNFKEQ. V lost 3 bases and J 0 bases, leaving 14 bases between the germline ends. The CDR3 sequence is CASSQGRTSTNYGYTF. CDR3 coding DNA: TGTGCCAGCAGCCAGGGACGGACTAGCACTAACTATGGCTACACCTTC.

This clone has a single count. The chain joins TRBV5-6 to TRBJ1-5; 8 bases line up with TRBD1. CDR1 and CDR2 from the germline V gene are SGHDT and YYEEEE. CDR3 length equals 17 residues. V trimming: 2 bases; J trimming: 2 bases; junction bases outside the gene matches: 9. The CDR3: CASSFGQGEIRNQPQHF. CDR3 DNA: TGTGCCAGCAGCTTCGGACAGGGAGAGATCCGCAATCAGCCCCAGCATTTT. Using reference TRBV5-6 and TRBJ1-5 for the parts outside the CDR3, the full variable domain is DAGVTQSPTHLIKTRGQQVTLRCSPKSGHDTVSWYQQALGQGPQFIFQYYEEEERQRGNFPDRFSGHQFPNYSSELNVNALLLGDSALYLCASSFGQGEIRNQPQHFGDGTRLSIL.

V gene TRBV5-1 combines with J gene TRBJ2-5; TRBD2 matches 8 bases. V was clipped by 4 bases and J by 0 bases; unmatched bases: 8. Germline CDR1 SGHRS, CDR2 YFSETQ. The CDR3 loop spans 16 amino acids. This chain's CDR3 is CASSPPRGGYQETQYF. CDR3 sequence (DNA): TGCGCCAGCAGCCCACCCCGGGGGGGTTACCAAGAGACCCAGTACTTC.

This chain connects TRBV10-3 to TRBJ2-2; 13 nucleotides line up with TRBD2. Germline values: CDR1 ENHRY, CDR2 SYGVKD. The CDR3 length is 15 residues. The ends lost 4 bases at V and 6 bases at J; junction bases unmatched: 2. CDR3 nucleotide sequence: TGTGCCATCAGTGGAACTAGCGGGGGGGCCGGGGAGCTGTTTTTT. Translation: CAISGTSGGAGELFF.

The chain links TRBV2 to TRBJ2-1; 8 bases line up with TRBD2. Trimming removed 6 bases from V and 9 bases from J; junction bases left unmatched: 10. This CDR3 comprises 14 residues. CDR1 SNHLY and CDR2 FYNNEI come from the germline V gene. CDR3: CASRSAGGSVEQFF. Here the CDR3 DNA reads TGTGCCAGCAGGAGCGCGGGGGGCTCTGTTGAGCAGTTCTTC. The variable domain in full, with the rest retrieved from reference TRBV2 and TRBJ2-1, is EPEVTQTPSHQVTQMGQEVILRCVPISNHLYFYWYRQILGQKVEFLVSFYNNEISEKSEIFDDQFSVERPDGSNFTLKIRSTKLEDSAMYFCASRSAGGSVEQFFGPGTRLTVL.

This clone was recorded a few times. V gene TRBV14 combines with J gene TRBJ1-1; D is unresolved. CDR1 is SGHDN, CDR2 FVKESK, per germline. The CDR3 runs 15 residues. The germline V and J ends were trimmed by 6 bases and 10 bases, with 24 bases remaining between them. The CDR3 DNA reads as TGTGCCAGCAGTCACAACCTTCGGGAGGAATCGGGAGCTTTCTTT. It translates to CASSHNLREESGAFF.

The chain combines TRBV12-3 or TRBV12-4 with TRBJ2-1; D is undetermined. Trimming removed 5 bases at V and 6 bases at J, with 11 bases between. The CDR3 has 13 amino acids. The chain's CDR3 is CASSALWANEQFF. CDR3 DNA sequence: TGTGCCAGCAGTGCCCTCTGGGCCAATGAGCAGTTCTTC.

This rearrangement joins TRBV21-1 to TRBJ2-1; the tabulated D call, TRBD2, remains unverified against the DNA. TRBV21-1 is a listed pseudogene. This CDR3 has 17 amino acids. CDR3 residues: CASSKIWSLAGGPEQFF. DNA for the CDR3: TGTGCCAGCAGCAAAATATGGAGTCTAGCGGGGGGGCCTGAGCAGTTCTTC.

The chain uses TRBV30 and TRBJ2-1, with 9 bases matching TRBD2. J was trimmed by 6 bases and V by 1 base; bases with no gene match: 4. Germline assignment: CDR1 GTSNPN and CDR2 SVGIG (reference sequence). CDR3 length: 14 residues. The CDR3, as DNA: TGTGCCTGGAGTGGCGGGGGGGCCGTCAATGAGCAGTTCTTC. Protein product: CAWSGGGAVNEQFF. Filled out from reference TRBV30 and TRBJ2-1, the complete variable domain reads SQTIHQWPATLVQPVGSPLSLECTVEGTSNPNLYWYRQAAGRGLQLLFYSVGIGQISSEVPQNLSASRPQDRQFILSSKKLLLSDSGFYLCAWSGGGAVNEQFFGPGTRLTVL.

The chain employs TRBV5-1 and TRBJ1-1; D gene uncertain. V lost 4 bases, J lost 7 bases, and 17 bases lay in between. CDR1 and CDR2 (germline): SGHRS, YFSETQ. The CDR3 length is 14 residues. DNA of the CDR3: TGCGCCAGCAGCGTCATACAGAGAAACGTTGAAGCTTTCTTT. Protein: CASSVIQRNVEAFF.

V and J are TRBV5-1 and TRBJ1-5, with D possibly being TRBD1 (6 bases). Trimming removed 4 bases from V and 4 bases from J, with 9 bases in between. The CDR3 extends over 13 amino acids. Germline lookup yields CDR1 SGHRS and CDR2 YFSETQ. The DNA of the CDR3 is TGCGCCAGCAGCACTACAGGGAATCAGCCCCAGCATTTT. It codes for CASSTTGNQPQHF.

V gene TRBV24-1 combines with J gene TRBJ2-2; 7 nucleotides match TRBD1. Germline lookup yields CDR1 KGHDR and CDR2 SFDVKD. V dropped 3 bases and J dropped 7; count of bases not matched to a gene: 7. The CDR3 is made up of 15 amino acids. CDR3 sequence: CATSDRHDRDGELFF. CDR3 sequence (DNA): TGTGCCACCAGTGATCGACATGACAGGGACGGGGAGCTGTTTTTT.

Only one count was recorded for this clone. V gene TRBV19 combines with J gene TRBJ2-2, with D perhaps matching TRBD1 (5 bases). Germline lookup yields CDR1 LNHDA and CDR2 SQIVND (reference sequence). V lost 1 base, J lost 2 bases, and 11 bases lay in between. The CDR3 contains 16 residues. CDR3 DNA: TGTGCCAGTAGTATAGGCCGACAGAGCAACACCGGGGAGCTGTTTTTT. This codes for CASSIGRQSNTGELFF.

The chain is built from TRBV21-1 and TRBJ1-2; the DNA was not compared with TRBD1, the D call given in the table. TRBV21-1 is given as a pseudogene. The CDR3 runs 11 residues. CDR3 coding DNA: TGTGCCAGCAAGGGGGCCGATGGCTACACCTTC. The encoded protein is CASKGADGYTF.

The chain joins TRBV3-1 (or the pseudogene TRBV3-2) to TRBJ1-1; D gene ambiguous. Trimming took off 0 bases at V and 1 base at J, with 3 bases between the two ends. This CDR3 is built from 13 residues. Germline V lookup: CDR1 LGHDT, CDR2 YNNKEL (reference sequence). This CDR3 reads CASSQDRNTEAFF. The CDR3 coding sequence is TGTGCCAGCAGCCAAGACAGGAACACTGAAGCTTTCTTT.

The rearrangement joins TRBV5-6 to TRBJ1-5; no clear D gene. CDR3 length: 14 residues. The germline CDR1 and CDR2 sequences are SGHDT and YYEEEE. V shed 0 bases and J shed 6 bases, with 10 bases lying between them. The chain's CDR3 is CASSLGGGGQPQHF. The CDR3 nucleotides are TGTGCCAGCAGCTTGGGGGGAGGAGGTCAGCCCCAGCATTTT.

The genes are TRBV27 and TRBJ2-2; 9 nucleotides match TRBD1. The germline gives CDR1 MNHEY, CDR2 SMNVEV (reference sequence). The CDR3 is 14 residues long. V gave up 4 bases and J gave up 10 bases; unmatched junction bases: 7. The CDR3 bases are TGTGCCAGCAGTTCCCGGGACAGGGCGGTGGAGCTGTTTTTT. Protein product: CASSSRDRAVELFF.

This clone showed up just a few times. This chain connects TRBV18 to TRBJ2-3, with 7 bases matching TRBD1. The V and J ends lost 5 bases and 8 bases, in that order; junction bases with no gene match: 4. Germline V gene lookup returns CDR1 KGHSH and CDR2 LQKENI. The CDR3 is made up of 12 amino acids. CDR3 region: CASSSTGATQYF. As DNA, the CDR3 is TGTGCCAGCTCATCCACAGGGGCTACGCAGTATTTT.

The rearrangement uses TRBV5-1 and TRBJ1-2; possible D gene TRBD1, 5 bases. Germline V lookup: CDR1 SGHRS, CDR2 YFSETQ. This CDR3 is 13 amino acids long. V was clipped by 2 bases and J by 5 bases, with 10 bases between them. The CDR3: CASSLQENYGYTF. The CDR3 coding sequence is TGCGCCAGCAGCTTACAGGAAAATTATGGCTACACCTTC. Filled out from reference TRBV5-1 and TRBJ1-2, the complete variable domain reads KAGVTQTPRYLIKTRGQQVTLSCSPISGHRSVSWYQQTPGQGLQFLFEYFSETQRNKGNFPGRFSGRQFSNSRSEMNVSTLELGDSALYLCASSLQENYGYTFGSGTRLTVV.

The chain has TRBV18 and TRBJ2-7, with D unclear. The CDR3 has 13 amino acids. CDR1 and CDR2 (germline): KGHSH, LQKENI. V dropped 3 bases and J dropped 0 bases, with 6 bases sitting between them. As DNA, the CDR3 is TGTGCCAGCTCACCCGCGATCTCCTACGAGCAGTACTTC. Translation: CASSPAISYEQYF.